The text below deals with one T cell receptor (beta chain). Germline V gene lookup returns CDR1 ENHRY and CDR2 SYGVKD. With 0 bases clipped from V and 7 bases from J, the junction kept 6 bases outside the gene matches. This CDR3 has 16 amino acids. 60 Vbeta and 13 Jbeta primers were used in PCR. Only in-frame clones appear in the TCRdb table, and some are missing; sequencing was by immunoSEQ multiplex PCR. The table has roughly 90,000 clones, more than 75% seen once. The sample is drawn from a study of cytomegalovirus exposure and HLA in healthy donors. Sequenced sample: PBMCs. This TCR was sampled from a man between 18 and 29 years old in good health and CMV-seronegative. J is TRBJ2-1 and V is TRBV10-3; 10 nucleotides align to TRBD1. The CDR3 DNA reads TGTGCCATCAGTGAGTCGACAGGGGGCCTAACAAATGAGCAGTTCTTC. Translated: CAISESTGGLTNEQFF.